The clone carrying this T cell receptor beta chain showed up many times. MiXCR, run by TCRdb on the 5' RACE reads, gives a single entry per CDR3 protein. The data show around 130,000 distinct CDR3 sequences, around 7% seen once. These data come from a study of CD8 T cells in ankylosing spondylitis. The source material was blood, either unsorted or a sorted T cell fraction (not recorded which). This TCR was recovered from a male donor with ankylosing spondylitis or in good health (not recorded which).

CDR3 residues: CASSPPSLGGDTQYF. The DNA of the CDR3 is TGTGCCAGCTCACCACCGAGTCTTGGAGGAGATACGCAGTATTTT. The V call is TRBV18, the J call TRBJ2-3; possible D gene TRBD2, 5 bases. CDR1 is KGHSH and CDR2 is LQKENI in the germline V gene. There are 15 residues in the CDR3. V lost 0 bases and J 5 bases, leaving 12 bases between the germline ends. The whole variable domain, remainder taken from reference TRBV18 and TRBJ2-3, is NAGVMQNPRHLVRRRGQEARLRCSPMKGHSHVYWYRQLPEEGLKFMVYLQKENIIDESGMPKERFSAEFPKEGPSILRIQQVVRGDSAAYFCASSPPSLGGDTQYFGPGTRLTVL.